These 24 T cell receptor beta chains originate from one sample sequenced in a study of shared clonotypes between healthy human individuals. Sequenced by immunoSEQ multiplex PCR; TCRdb stores in-frame clones only, minus some. The sample lists approximately 980,000 clones, less than 85% occurring once. The sequenced sample was memory CD4+ T cells sorted from blood. Subset noted: CD45RA-negative fraction. The receptor set was obtained from a man younger than 35 in good health.

The CDR3, as DNA: TGTGCCAGCAGCACCATACGACTAGCGGGAGGGGAGACCCAGTACTTC. Its translation: CASSTIRLAGGETQYF. The rearrangement links TRBV7-2 to TRBJ2-5, with 14 bases that match TRBD2. CDR1 is SGHTA, CDR2 FQGNSA, per germline. V was clipped by 5 bases and J by 5 bases; unmatched bases: 7. The CDR3 is 16 amino acids.

The chain employs TRBV6-1 and TRBJ2-3; tentative D call: TRBD2 (7 bases). The V and J ends lost 7 bases and 0 bases respectively, with 14 bases between them. The CDR3 loop spans 15 amino acids. Germline CDR1 and CDR2: MNHNS and SASEGT. The CDR3 bases are TGTGCCAGCATGGGAGGGGGTTATAGCACAGATACGCAGTATTTT. Its translation: CASMGGGYSTDTQYF.

The gene calls are TRBV5-4 and TRBJ1-6; 7 bases are shared with TRBD1. V trimming: 4 bases; J trimming: 10 bases; junction bases outside the gene matches: 14. The germline V gene encodes CDR1 SGHNT and CDR2 YYREEE (reference sequence). There are 16 residues in the CDR3. CDR3 in DNA: TGTGCCAGCAGCCGAACTTATACAGGGGTTGGGTCACCCCTCCACTTT. Protein: CASSRTYTGVGSPLHF. Full variable domain (outside the CDR3, taken from reference TRBV5-4 and TRBJ1-6): ETGVTQSPTHLIKTRGQQVTLRCSSQSGHNTVSWYQQALGQGPQFIFQYYREEENGRGNFPPRFSGLQFPNYSSELNVNALELDDSALYLCASSRTYTGVGSPLHFGNGTRLTVT.

The genes are TRBV6-1 and TRBJ1-2; D might be TRBD1 (5 bases). Germline V gene sequence: CDR1 MNHNS, CDR2 SASEGT. The CDR3 length is 15 residues. V gave up 1 base and J gave up 4 bases, with 13 bases separating them. The CDR3: CASSEVPRATYGYTF. The CDR3 nucleotides are TGTGCCAGCAGTGAAGTTCCCAGGGCCACCTATGGCTACACCTTC.

This clone occurred a few times. The chain joins TRBV30 to TRBJ1-4; TRBD1 matches at 9 bases. This CDR3 region has 13 residues. V dropped 3 bases and J dropped 10; count of bases not matched to a gene: 6. Germline V CDR1 and CDR2: GTSNPN, SVGIG (reference sequence). In DNA, the CDR3 is TGTGCCTGGAGGTTGACAGGGGGAATAAAACTGTTTTTT. Protein product: CAWRLTGGIKLFF.

This chain uses TRBV6-5 with TRBJ2-7; possibly TRBD1 for D (7 bases). The CDR3 contains 14 residues. Germline V gene data show CDR1 as MNHEY and CDR2 as SVGAGI. Trimming stripped 7 bases from V and 4 bases from J, with 17 bases between. In DNA, the CDR3 is TGTGCCAGCACCCAACAGGGGACTCAGTACGAGCAGTACTTC. Its translation is CASTQQGTQYEQYF.

The chain joins TRBV28 to TRBJ1-2; the D gene is possibly TRBD1 (6 bases). Looked up from germline, CDR1 is MDHEN and CDR2 is SYDVKM. The CDR3 is 15 amino acids. V was pared by 3 bases and J by 4 bases, with 15 bases between. CDR3 DNA sequence: TGTGCCAGCAGTTTCGATGGAGGGGGGAGCTATGGCTACACCTTC. Residues: CASSFDGGGSYGYTF.

The chain has TRBV4-2 and TRBJ2-3, with TRBD2 matching 8 bases. Losses at the gene ends were 4 bases for V and 0 bases for J; bases not matched to a gene: 9. Germline CDR1 reads LGHNA; CDR2 reads YNFKEQ. The CDR3 length is 17 residues. Written as DNA, the CDR3 is TGTGCCAGCAGCCCCAGCGGGGGCGAACCTAGCACAGATACGCAGTATTTT. This encodes CASSPSGGEPSTDTQYF.

With regard to this clone: The sample contains more than one DNA sequence encoding this CDR3. The rearrangement links TRBV2 to TRBJ1-2; the D is unclear. V gave up 5 bases and J gave up 0 bases, with 4 bases separating them. CDR1 is SNHLY and CDR2 is FYNNEI in the germline V gene. This CDR3 region has 12 residues. The CDR3 here is CASSPANYGYTF. The CDR3 DNA reads TGTGCCAGCAGTCCTGCTAACTATGGCTACACCTTC.

This chain joins TRBV30 and TRBJ2-5; TRBD1 is a possible D gene (5 bases). Germline V gene sequence: CDR1 GTSNPN, CDR2 SVGIG (reference sequence). Trimming took 4 bases from V and 5 from J, leaving 14 bases between them. This CDR3 is 13 amino acids long. CDR3 DNA sequence: TGTGCCTGGATCCGTCAGGGAAGGGAGACCCAGTACTTC. This codes for CAWIRQGRETQYF.

The V and J genes are TRBV5-4 and TRBJ2-5, with D maybe TRBD2 (6 bases). CDR1 is SGHNT, CDR2 YYREEE, per germline (reference sequence). This CDR3 spans 15 amino acids. The V end was cut by 4 bases, the J end by 5 bases, with 18 bases between. Here the CDR3 reads CASSRDLPVGETQYF. CDR3 DNA: TGTGCCAGCAGCCGGGACTTGCCGGTCGGGGAGACCCAGTACTTC.

The chain couples TRBV5-5 to TRBJ2-3; 9 positions match TRBD1. The CDR3 is 15 amino acids. CDR1 SGHKS and CDR2 YYEKEE come from the germline V gene (reference sequence). V lost 0 bases to trimming and J lost 4 bases; unmatched junction nucleotides: 3. The CDR3 sequence: CASSLEDRGADTQYF. The CDR3 DNA sequence: TGTGCCAGCAGCTTGGAGGACAGGGGTGCAGATACGCAGTATTTT.

This sequence joins TRBV19 and TRBJ2-7; 10 nucleotides line up with TRBD1. This CDR3 region has 14 residues. With 8 bases clipped from V and 6 bases from J, the junction kept 10 bases outside the gene matches. Germline lookup yields CDR1 LNHDA and CDR2 SQIVND (reference sequence). The CDR3 spells CASAAGQGGGEQYF. The CDR3 DNA sequence: TGTGCCAGTGCCGCCGGACAGGGGGGTGGCGAGCAGTACTTC.

Comments on this clone: A read error may account for a junction end that differs from germline. The CDR3 loop is CASSGQGALGELFF. The CDR3 nucleotides read TGTGCTAGCAGTGGACAGGGGGCACTCGGGGAGCTGTTTTTT. This chain uses TRBV7-7 with TRBJ2-2; 11 positions agree with TRBD1. This CDR3 has 14 residues. Germline loops: CDR1 SSHAT, CDR2 FNYEAQ (reference sequence).

The rearrangement joins TRBV4-3 to TRBJ1-2; weak D call: TRBD1 (6 bases). Germline V gene sequence: CDR1 LGHNA, CDR2 YSLEER. This CDR3 region has 16 residues. Trimming pared 0 bases from V and 3 bases from J, leaving 14 bases between. The CDR3 loop reads CASSQDKIGQYYGYTF. CDR3 nucleotide sequence: TGCGCCAGCAGCCAAGACAAGATCGGACAGTACTATGGCTACACCTTC.

The chain employs TRBV18 and TRBJ1-5; maybe TRBD1 (5 bases). The V end was cut by 5 bases, the J end by 3 bases, with 8 bases between. CDR1 and CDR2 (germline): KGHSH, LQKENI. The CDR3 covers 13 residues. CDR3 sequence (DNA): TGTGCCAGCTCAATGACAGTCAATCAGCCCCAGCATTTT. The encoded protein is CASSMTVNQPQHF.

The chain uses TRBV5-4 and TRBJ2-1, with 12 bases lining up with TRBD2. The CDR3 is made up of 17 amino acids. Germline V CDR1 and CDR2: SGHNT, YYREEE (reference sequence). V shed 4 bases, J shed 5 bases, and the junction held 10 bases outside the gene matches. As DNA, the CDR3 is TGTGCCAGCAGCCGGACTAGCGGGACCCTTGGGCACAATGAGCAGTTCTTC. Residues: CASSRTSGTLGHNEQFF.

V is TRBV7-2 and J is TRBJ2-1; D unclear. CDR3 length: 16 amino acids. With 5 bases removed from V and 0 bases from J, the gap between germline ends came to 14 bases. Germline V lookup: CDR1 SGHTA, CDR2 FQGNSA. The CDR3 nucleotides are TGTGCCAGCAGCGCCAACTGGCTCAGCTCCTACAATGAGCAGTTCTTC. This translates into CASSANWLSSYNEQFF.

The chain carries TRBV30 and TRBJ1-6; no definite D call. Looked up from germline, CDR1 is GTSNPN and CDR2 is SVGIG (reference sequence). CDR3 length equals 12 residues. The V end was cut by 3 bases, the J end by 9 bases, with 9 bases between. CDR3 loop: CAWSANISPLHF. The CDR3 DNA follows: TGTGCCTGGAGCGCTAATATTTCACCCCTCCACTTT. The full variable domain, completed using reference TRBV30 and TRBJ1-6, is SQTIHQWPATLVQPVGSPLSLECTVEGTSNPNLYWYRQAAGRGLQLLFYSVGIGQISSEVPQNLSASRPQDRQFILSSKKLLLSDSGFYLCAWSANISPLHFGNGTRLTVT.

The chain combines TRBV27 with TRBJ2-7; 9 bases are a match to TRBD1. Trimming removed 5 bases from V and 2 bases from J; junction bases left unmatched: 7. The CDR3 sequence is 15 residues long. The germline CDR1 and CDR2 sequences are MNHEY and SMNVEV (reference sequence). In DNA form, the CDR3 reads TGTGCCAGCAGTCCCCGCCGGGACAGGGCCTACGAGCAGTACTTC. Its translation: CASSPRRDRAYEQYF.

The V and J genes are TRBV10-3 and TRBJ1-3; 7 nucleotides agree with TRBD1. The ends lost 2 bases at V and 1 base at J; junction bases unmatched: 5. Germline V lookup: CDR1 ENHRY, CDR2 SYGVKD. CDR3 length: 16 amino acids. The CDR3 protein is CAISERQGDSGNTIYF. Written as DNA, the CDR3 is TGTGCCATCAGTGAGAGGCAGGGGGATTCTGGAAACACCATATATTTT.

This clone turned up a few times. The V call is TRBV30, the J call TRBJ1-1; a possible D gene is TRBD1 (6 bases). The germline CDR1 and CDR2 sequences are GTSNPN and SVGIG (reference sequence). The CDR3 is made up of 13 amino acids. The V gene lost 4 bases and the J gene lost 7 bases, with 16 bases spanning the gap. The CDR3 spells CAWTLLTGLEAFF. CDR3 DNA: TGTGCCTGGACTCTCTTGACAGGACTTGAAGCTTTCTTT. Filled out from reference TRBV30 and TRBJ1-1, the complete variable domain reads SQTIHQWPATLVQPVGSPLSLECTVEGTSNPNLYWYRQAAGRGLQLLFYSVGIGQISSEVPQNLSASRPQDRQFILSSKKLLLSDSGFYLCAWTLLTGLEAFFGQGTRLTVV.

The genes are TRBV11-2 and TRBJ1-1; D is undetermined. The CDR3 contains 13 residues. V dropped 4 bases and J dropped 0 bases, with 6 bases sitting between them. The germline CDR1 and CDR2 sequences are SGHAT and FQNNGV. CDR3 nucleotide sequence: TGTGCCAGCAGCTCCTCTCTGAACACTGAAGCTTTCTTT. This encodes CASSSSLNTEAFF.

The genes are TRBV6-5 and TRBJ2-5; D is ambiguous. The CDR3 is 13 amino acids. Germline V gene data show CDR1 as MNHEY and CDR2 as SVGAGI. Trimming cost V 6 bases and J 5 bases, with 13 bases left between them. The CDR3 region has the DNA TGTGCCAGCAGGGAGCCTTTCTTGGAGACCCAGTACTTC. The encoded protein is CASREPFLETQYF.